This T cell receptor (beta chain) was retrieved from a study of blood T cell repertoires in COVID-19. Whole-study context: Collection of acute and convalescent COVID-19 samples took place in the United States, Italy and Spain. Sample material is recorded as cDNA or gDNA derived from T cells, B-cell-depleted T cells, or PBMCs.

Authors' data handling: Reference gene primer amplification gave estimated nucleated cell counts. Clones were sequenced by immunoSEQ multiplex PCR, and TCRdb holds only the in-frame ones, with some missing. The DNA was the basis for D and trimming; V, J and clone size are from that table. The sample lists under 130,000 clones; roughly 79% were seen once. Between the trimmed V and J ends, which lost 1 base and 4 bases, there was a span of 14 bases. Germline V gene sequence: CDR1 LNHDA, CDR2 SQIVND (reference sequence). The CDR3 runs to 15 residues. This chain links TRBV19 with TRBJ2-7; maybe TRBD1 (6 bases). Sequencing was done on a sample of peripheral blood. The source is an elderly man with acute or convalescent COVID-19. DNA for the CDR3: TGTGCCAGTAGTATAGCTGGGGGACAAGGTTACGAGCAGTACTTC. It yields the protein CASSIAGGQGYEQYF.